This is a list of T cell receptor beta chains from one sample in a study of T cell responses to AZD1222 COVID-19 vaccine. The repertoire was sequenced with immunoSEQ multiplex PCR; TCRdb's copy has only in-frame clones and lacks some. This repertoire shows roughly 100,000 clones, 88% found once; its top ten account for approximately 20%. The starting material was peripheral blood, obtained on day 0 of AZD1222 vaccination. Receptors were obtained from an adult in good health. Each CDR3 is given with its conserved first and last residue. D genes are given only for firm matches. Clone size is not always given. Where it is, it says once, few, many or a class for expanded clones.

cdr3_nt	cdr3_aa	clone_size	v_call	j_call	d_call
TGTGCCAGCATGTCAATGGGGGGGGTAACCTATGGCTACACCTTC	CASMSMGGVTYGYTF	NA	TRBV6-5	TRBJ1-2	NA
TGTGCCAGCAGTTACGGCGGAGTCGGCAGGGGGGAGACCCAGTACTTC	CASSYGGVGRGETQYF	NA	TRBV6-5	TRBJ2-5	TRBD1
TGTGCCAGCAGTTTATTGGGTAGTGCGCAGTACTTC	CASSLLGSAQYF	NA	TRBV27	TRBJ2-7	NA
TGCAGCGTAGCACGACAGCGTAATGAAAAACTGTTTTTT	CSVARQRNEKLFF	few	TRBV29-1	TRBJ1-4	NA
TGTGCCAGCAGTTTACTGGCGTTCGGGTCTAACTATGGCTACACCTTC	CASSLLAFGSNYGYTF	NA	TRBV28	TRBJ1-2	NA
TGCGCCAGCAGCTTGGCTTGGCAGGGTAGCACAGATACGCAGTATTTT	CASSLAWQGSTDTQYF	NA	TRBV5-1	TRBJ2-3	NA
TGTGCCAGCAGCTTGGGTGGCGGGGGGGCCGTCGAGCAGTACTTC	CASSLGGGGAVEQYF	NA	TRBV5-6	TRBJ2-7	TRBD2
TGTGCCAGCGCGGGAAGGCAGGCCAACTACGAGCAGTACTTC	CASAGRQANYEQYF	NA	TRBV19	TRBJ2-7	NA
TGTGCCAGCAGTTACTTTTGGACAGGGGGTCAGCAGTACTTC	CASSYFWTGGQQYF	NA	TRBV6-2/TRBV6-3	TRBJ2-7	TRBD1
TGTGCCAGCAGCTGGGACTCCTTCACCGGGGAGCTGTTTTTT	CASSWDSFTGELFF	NA	TRBV7-6	TRBJ2-2	NA
TGTGCCAGCAGTTGGGCTCGGGGCTACACCTTC	CASSWARGYTF	NA	TRBV28	TRBJ1-2	NA
TGTGCCAGCAGTAATGACATCGAACCAGAAAAACTGTTTTTT	CASSNDIEPEKLFF	NA	TRBV6-5	TRBJ1-4	NA
TGTGCCAGCTCACCCGGACAGGCCACTAGCACAGATACGCAGTATTTT	CASSPGQATSTDTQYF	NA	TRBV18	TRBJ2-3	TRBD1
TGTGCCAGCAGCCGGTCGGGCGGGACCTCTTCCGAGCAGTACTTC	CASSRSGGTSSEQYF	NA	TRBV7-2	TRBJ2-7	NA
TGTGCCAGCAGCGTAGGGGGGCAGTCCTCCGAAGCTTTCTTT	CASSVGGQSSEAFF	NA	TRBV9	TRBJ1-1	NA
TGTGCCAGCAGCGCGGCCAGGGTGCCTAGCACAGATACGCAGTATTTT	CASSAARVPSTDTQYF	NA	TRBV7-9	TRBJ2-3	NA
TGTGCCAGTAGTATAGATCAGGCCCGATCACTGAACACTGAAGCTTTCTTT	CASSIDQARSLNTEAFF	NA	TRBV19	TRBJ1-1	NA
TGTGCCAGCAGTTCCTACCTAATTGCCTACGAGCAGTACTTC	CASSSYLIAYEQYF	NA	TRBV28	TRBJ2-7	NA
TGCGCCAGCAGCTTGGCAGGAATGGATTCACCCCTCCACTTT	CASSLAGMDSPLHF	few	TRBV5-1	TRBJ1-6	NA
TGCGCCAGCAGCCAGGGGGAGGACAGGGCCTATGGCTACACCTTC	CASSQGEDRAYGYTF	NA	TRBV4-1	TRBJ1-2	TRBD1
TGTGCCAGCAGCTTCAGCCCCGATTCCCTGAACACCGGGGAGCTGTTTTTT	CASSFSPDSLNTGELFF	NA	TRBV11-3	TRBJ2-2	NA
TGTGCCAGCAGCACCCAGGGGGGAGCCGGGGAGCTGTTTTTT	CASSTQGGAGELFF	NA	TRBV6-4	TRBJ2-2	NA
TGTGCCACCAGCAGAGGCGGTGGAGACTACAATGAGCAGTTCTTC	CATSRGGGDYNEQFF	NA	TRBV15	TRBJ2-1	NA
TGTGCCAGCAACAAGAACGGGGGAGAGAATGAAAAACTGTTTTTT	CASNKNGGENEKLFF	NA	TRBV3-1/TRBV3-2	TRBJ1-4	NA
TGTGCCAGCAGTCAAAGTAAAGCGGGGACTGGAGAGACCCAGTACTTC	CASSQSKAGTGETQYF	NA	TRBV3-1/TRBV3-2	TRBJ2-5	TRBD2
TGTGCCAGCAGCGCAGGACAGGGTTCATCTGGAAACACCATATATTTT	CASSAGQGSSGNTIYF	once	TRBV7-6	TRBJ1-3	TRBD1
TGTGCCAGCAGTTTACGGGGTCGGGGCAATCAGCCCCAGCATTTT	CASSLRGRGNQPQHF	once	TRBV27	TRBJ1-5	NA
TGTGCCTGGAGTCGGTTGGGGGACAGGAGTTTC	CAWSRLGDRSF	once	TRBV30	TRBJ2-7	TRBD1
TGTGCCAGCAGCCAGGAATACAGGGGGATGAACACTGAAGCTTTCTTT	CASSQEYRGMNTEAFF	NA	TRBV3-1/TRBV3-2	TRBJ1-1	TRBD1
TGTGCCAGCAGCGTAGGCCCTGGGGAGGACCTCTATGGCTACACCTTC	CASSVGPGEDLYGYTF	NA	TRBV9	TRBJ1-2	NA
TGCGCCAGCAGCTTTATGCCAGGGGTCCGTAATGAAAAACTGTTTTTT	CASSFMPGVRNEKLFF	once	TRBV5-1	TRBJ1-4	NA
TGCAGCGTCATCCACCGGGACAGCCAAGAGACCCAGTACTTC	CSVIHRDSQETQYF	NA	TRBV29-1	TRBJ2-5	TRBD1
TGCGCCAGCAGCCTACAGGAGTGCGCCGATAATGAAAAACTGTTTTTT	CASSLQECADNEKLFF	few	TRBV4-1	TRBJ1-4	NA
TGTGCCATCAGTGAGTCCAGGGTTTCCTACGAGCAGTACTTC	CAISESRVSYEQYF	NA	TRBV10-3	TRBJ2-7	NA
TGTGCCAGCAGTGAAAGCACAGAATACGAGCAGTACTTC	CASSESTEYEQYF	NA	TRBV2	TRBJ2-7	NA
TGCGCCAGCAGGGAGGACACTGAAGCTTTCTTT	CASREDTEAFF	NA	TRBV5-1	TRBJ1-1	NA
TGTGCCAGCAGCGTAGGGGGGGCGGCAACTAATGAAAAACTGTTTTTT	CASSVGGAATNEKLFF	NA	TRBV9	TRBJ1-4	NA
TGTGCCAGCAGTATTTTACCGGGGCGCGAGCAGTACTTC	CASSILPGREQYF	NA	TRBV6-5	TRBJ2-7	NA
TGTGCCAGCAGTGACCCGGGACAGGGGATTCAGTACTTC	CASSDPGQGIQYF	NA	TRBV6-6	TRBJ2-4	TRBD1
TGTGCCAGTGGTATAGTAGGGTTTAAACTGTTTTTT	CASGIVGFKLFF	NA	TRBV19	TRBJ1-4	NA
TGCAGCGTTGTCTTAGGGGTCGAAGAGCCCCAGCATTTT	CSVVLGVEEPQHF	NA	TRBV29-1	TRBJ1-5	NA
TGTGCCACCAGTGACGGGGGGCGCGCGGATGAGCAGTTCTTC	CATSDGGRADEQFF	NA	TRBV24-1	TRBJ2-1	NA
TGTGCCAGCAGGGCGGGAGGAGCCAAAAACATTCAGTACTTC	CASRAGGAKNIQYF	NA	TRBV28	TRBJ2-4	TRBD2
TGTGCCACCTCAACTAGTATAGTAGAGACCCAGTACTTC	CATSTSIVETQYF	few	TRBV24-1	TRBJ2-5	NA
TGTGCCAGCAGCTTAGTTGTGACTACTAATGAAAAACTGTTTTTT	CASSLVVTTNEKLFF	NA	TRBV11-2	TRBJ1-4	NA
TGTGCCAGTACCCCTCGGACGGTAAGCAATCAGCCCCAGCATTTT	CASTPRTVSNQPQHF	NA	TRBV19	TRBJ1-5	NA
TGTGCCATCAGTGATCGCGGGACAGGGGGCACTCAGCCCCAGCATTTT	CAISDRGTGGTQPQHF	once	TRBV10-3	TRBJ1-5	TRBD1
TGTGCCAGCAGCTCCCAGCCCAGGGGCTACACCTTC	CASSSQPRGYTF	NA	TRBV6-2/TRBV6-3	TRBJ1-2	NA
TGTGCCAGCAGCTTAGTGCAGGGGGCAGGGGGCCTGGAGCGTGGCTACACCTTC	CASSLVQGAGGLERGYTF	NA	TRBV7-8	TRBJ1-2	TRBD1
TGTGCCACCAAGGGTAGCGGAGATACGCAGTATTTT	CATKGSGDTQYF	NA	TRBV24-1	TRBJ2-3	NA
TGTGCCAGCAGCTCAAGGGGAAACACCATATATTTT	CASSSRGNTIYF	NA	TRBV12-1	TRBJ1-3	NA
TGTGCCAGCAGTCCCTGGAGACTAGTAGGGAACGAGCAGTTCTTC	CASSPWRLVGNEQFF	NA	TRBV2	TRBJ2-1	NA
TGTGCCAGCAGCGTAGGACTAGCGGGGGGCTACGAGCAGTACTTC	CASSVGLAGGYEQYF	NA	TRBV7-2	TRBJ2-7	TRBD2
TGTGCCAGCAGGAGACAGGAAGAGAACACTGAAGCTTTCTTT	CASRRQEENTEAFF	NA	TRBV6-6	TRBJ1-1	NA
TGTGCCAGTAATCAGAGAAACTATGGCTACACCTTC	CASNQRNYGYTF	NA	TRBV19	TRBJ1-2	NA